Reported below is one TCR beta chain. Antigen: not known. Since no conserved phenylalanine or tryptophan closes the CDR3, a read error is the likely cause. It was with a sample-barcoded 5' primer and a J-beta primer mix that a second PCR of roughly 7 to 12 cycles was run. MiXCR, applied by TCRdb to the 5' RACE reads, yields one record per CDR3 protein. Of some 1 million distinct CDR3 sequences in the sample, less than 50% were seen once. There were at least 5 micrograms of total RNA extracted from every sample. This specimen belongs to a study of blood T cells in healthy people across ages. Study results and limitations: Unsorted PBMCs blocked a conclusive comparison of naive and antigen-experienced cells. Naive CD4+ cells and diversity were both higher in long-lived donors than in aged donors.

Sequenced sample: blood. This TCR came from a woman aged 55-75 years in good health.

CDR3 region: CASSLRTGNEQYI. In DNA, the CDR3 is TGTGCCAGCAGCCTACGGACAGGGAACGAGCAGTACATC. The gene calls are TRBV7-2 and TRBJ2-7, with 8 nucleotides matching TRBD1. Germline CDR1 reads SGHTA; CDR2 reads FQGNSA. The CDR3 length is 13 residues. V was clipped by 5 bases and J by 5 bases; unmatched bases: 5.